This entry features one TCR beta chain sequence. Its antigen is unknown. No base quality values were provided; no much bigger clone lies one nucleotide off. This sample was taken from a study of blood T cells in healthy people across ages (dated by TCRdb to the mid-2010s). As for the study more broadly: In model experiments, template switching captured about one uniquely barcoded TCR beta cDNA molecule for every two T cells. Two additional independent replicas of 1 million unique cDNA reads from the same blood draw were analyzed for two donors (one aged 18 to 30 and one aged 80 or older). The study measured age-related changes in TCR beta repertoire diversity using deep sequencing normalized with unique cDNA molecular identifiers. To avoid experimental bias, donors of different ages were spread randomly across the sequencing lanes. Four age groups were formed from the donors: young (average approximately 15 years), middle-aged (just under 40), aged (approximately 60) and long-lived (approximately 80). What the research found in general, with its limitations: Estimates of total diversity based on one million sequenced T cells were considered lower bounds and underestimates. Observed TCR beta diversity per million T cells fell roughly linearly with age, and a significant reduction was already apparent by age roughly 40. Compared with the aged group, more naive CD4+ T cells, fewer expanded clones and increased TCR diversity were shown by the long-lived group, suggesting age selection. Bulk unsorted PBMC profiling prevented conclusive comparison of naive and antigen-experienced compartments. Because donor CMV infection status was unknown, age-related changes in expanded clonotypes were potentially confounded. A strong correlation was found between observed TCR beta diversity and the percentage of naive T cells measured by flow cytometry.

According to the germline V gene (reference sequence), CDR1 reads SEHNR and CDR2 reads FQNEAQ. From the cysteine up to the phenylalanine, the CDR3 has a length of 15 residues. CDR3 DNA only is kept here, 45 bases in frame from base 1. Donors were a few dozen systemically healthy Caucasian individuals from Russia aged roughly 6 to 95 years. Approximately 10 milliliters of peripheral blood were collected from each donor into EDTA-treated Vacutainer tubes. Ficoll-Paque density-gradient centrifugation was used to isolate PBMCs, with at least 6 million obtained per sample. Total RNA was extracted from PBMCs with Trizol reagent, with at least 5.5 micrograms obtained per sample. For every donor, flow cytometry on a PBMC aliquot measured the percentage of naive CD45RAhigh/CD27high T cells. Libraries were prepared through 5' RACE. Sequencing instrument: Illumina HiSeq 2500. The second PCR ran for roughly 7 to 11 cycles and used a J-beta primer mix along with a sample-barcoded 5' primer. A template-switch 5' adaptor carrying 12 random nucleotides introduced a unique molecular identifier onto each TCR beta cDNA molecule. Each sample yielded at least 2.5 million CDR3-containing paired-end reads. First-strand cDNA was synthesized from all RNA with the Mint cDNA synthesis kit, primed by a TRBC-specific oligonucleotide. Following uracil-DNA glycosylase treatment, a first 18-cycle PCR with universal primers M1SS and BC2_uni_R was performed on all cDNA. Per the source publication's procedure: Each sample was normalized by randomly selecting 1 million high-quality reads, each carrying a distinct molecular identifier. Instead of being binned into consensus sequences, reads with shared molecular identifiers were discarded. MiTCR, run with a Q25 quality threshold and the strictest error-elimination algorithm, handled CDR3 identification, clonotype clustering and error correction. A nonparametric unseen species model using Euler transformation provided a lower-bound estimate of total TCR beta diversity. TCRdb's own reprocessing of the public reads used fastp at Q25 and MiXCR and kept productive beta chains. Rows merge per CDR3 protein into single entries with the most common DNA and genes. The V and J calls and clone size come from TCRdb's table, not from the authors' own analysis. This sample holds about 1,000,000 distinct CDR3 sequences; more than 40% were observed only once. Clones ranked in the top ten supply 18% of the sample.

Source material: blood. The chain couples TRBV7-9 to TRBJ2-5; too little of a D gene remains to name it. The J call may be wrong; the DNA end is better matched by TRBJ2-7. The TCR originated in a woman aged 60-75 years in good health. The sequenced DNA is TGTGCCAGCAGCCCCGATTGGACGTCATCGTGCGAGCAGTACTTC. Translated, it reads CASSPDWTSSCEQYF.